Below are 24 T cell receptor beta chains sequenced from a single sample in a study of cytotoxic CD8 clonotypes in ibrutinib-treated CLL. Sequenced by immunoSEQ multiplex PCR; TCRdb stores in-frame clones only, minus some. The sample lists approximately 330,000 clones; around four fifths were seen once. Material: PBMCs, obtained before ibrutinib treatment. All receptors derive from a human donor with chronic lymphocytic leukemia.

This clone was picked up a small number of times. V usage is TRBV7-2 and J usage is TRBJ2-1; D might be TRBD2 (6 bases). The germline gives CDR1 SGHTA, CDR2 FQGNSA. The V gene lost 7 bases and the J gene lost 10 bases, with 11 bases spanning the gap. The CDR3 covers 11 residues. The chain's CDR3 is CASNSLAEQFF. The CDR3, as DNA: TGTGCCAGCAACAGCCTAGCGGAGCAGTTCTTC. The full variable domain, completed using reference TRBV7-2 and TRBJ2-1, is GAGVSQSPSNKVTEKGKDVELRCDPISGHTALYWYRQSLGQGLEFLIYFQGNSAPDKSGLPSDRFSAERTGGSVSTLTIQRTQQEDSAVYLCASNSLAEQFFGPGTRLTVL.

The chain links TRBV7-3 to TRBJ1-1; D gene unclear. This CDR3 has 13 residues. V dropped 5 bases and J dropped 1 base, with 8 bases sitting between them. Germline V gene sequence: CDR1 SGHTA, CDR2 FQGTGA. The CDR3 DNA reads TGTGCCAGCAGCCTGACGGGGAACACTGAAGCTTTCTTT. As protein: CASSLTGNTEAFF.

This chain links TRBV9 with TRBJ2-1; D unresolved. This CDR3 is 15 amino acids long. Germline lookup yields CDR1 SGDLS and CDR2 YYNGEE. The V end lost 0 bases, the J end lost 0 bases, and 7 bases lay between the germline ends. As DNA, the CDR3 is TGTGCCAGCAGCGTAGTAGCAGACTCCTACAATGAGCAGTTCTTC. This translates into CASSVVADSYNEQFF.

The gene calls are TRBV5-1 and TRBJ2-7; D gene uncertain. The germline V gene encodes CDR1 SGHRS and CDR2 YFSETQ. Deletions cut 5 bases from V and 3 bases from J, with 12 bases between. The CDR3 is 13 residues long. The CDR3 here is CASSLGMSYEQYF. CDR3 nucleotide sequence: TGCGCCAGCAGTTTAGGGATGAGCTACGAGCAGTACTTC. The full variable domain, in which reference TRBV5-1 and TRBJ2-7 provide the parts outside the CDR3, is KAGVTQTPRYLIKTRGQQVTLSCSPISGHRSVSWYQQTPGQGLQFLFEYFSETQRNKGNFPGRFSGRQFSNSRSEMNVSTLELGDSALYLCASSLGMSYEQYFGPGTRLTVT.

The rearrangement uses TRBV18 and TRBJ2-3, with TRBD2 matching 8 bases. V gave up 1 base and J gave up 0 bases; unmatched junction bases: 6. CDR3 length: 17 amino acids. Germline V gives CDR1 KGHSH, CDR2 LQKENI. DNA for the CDR3: TGTGCCAGCTCACCACTAGGGGCTAGCGGGAGCACAGATACGCAGTATTTT. Protein: CASSPLGASGSTDTQYF.

The chain employs TRBV14 and TRBJ2-2; D assignment may be TRBD1 or TRBD2 (5 bases each). CDR1 SGHDN and CDR2 FVKESK come from the germline V gene. V dropped 1 base and J dropped 9 bases, with 15 bases sitting between them. The CDR3 consists of 15 residues. Written as DNA, the CDR3 is TGTGCCAGCAGCCAAGCATCGGGAAAGGGACGGGAGCTGTTTTTT. Protein sequence: CASSQASGKGRELFF.

CDR3 bases: TGTGCCAGCAGTTTGCGGACTAGCGCAAACTACAATGAGCAGTTCTTC. Residues: CASSLRTSANYNEQFF. The chain employs TRBV28 and TRBJ2-1; TRBD2 agrees at 9 bases. J lost 3 bases, V lost 3 bases, and 6 bases had no gene match. Per the germline V gene, CDR1 is MDHEN and CDR2 is SYDVKM. The CDR3 covers 16 residues.

This clone was observed a handful of times. This chain uses TRBV27 with TRBJ2-1; D unresolved. Trimming cost V 2 bases and J 0 bases, with 8 bases left between them. This CDR3 spans 15 amino acids. CDR1 and CDR2 (germline): MNHEY, SMNVEV (reference sequence). The DNA for the CDR3 is TGTGCCAGCAGTTTACGTGGGGTCTCCTACAATGAGCAGTTCTTC. This translates into CASSLRGVSYNEQFF.

The chain couples TRBV9 to TRBJ2-5; 13 bases fit TRBD2. V lost 0 bases, J lost 5 bases, and 4 bases stayed unmatched. CDR3 length equals 16 residues. Germline values: CDR1 SGDLS, CDR2 YYNGEE. CDR3: CASSVGLAGGMETQYF. For the CDR3, the DNA is TGTGCCAGCAGCGTAGGACTAGCGGGGGGCATGGAGACCCAGTACTTC.

V usage is TRBV6-5 and J usage is TRBJ2-7; no definite D call. CDR3 length: 13 amino acids. The V gene's germline CDR1 is MNHEY and CDR2 SVGAGI. V dropped 1 base and J dropped 6 bases, with 10 bases sitting between them. CDR3 nucleotides: TGTGCCAGCAGTTACTTCGTGGCGACCGAGCAGTACTTC. As protein: CASSYFVATEQYF.

The chain couples TRBV7-2 to TRBJ2-1; 10 bases line up with TRBD2. This CDR3 is 15 amino acids long. V was clipped by 5 bases and J by 4 bases; unmatched bases: 5. Per germline, CDR1 SGHTA and CDR2 FQGNSA. The CDR3 DNA follows: TGTGCCAGCAGCCCCGGGACTAGCGTATACAATGAGCAGTTCTTC. This translates into CASSPGTSVYNEQFF.

This rearrangement joins TRBV19 to TRBJ1-2; D is undetermined. CDR3 length: 12 amino acids. V lost 6 bases and J lost 2, with 7 bases in between. From germline, CDR1 is LNHDA and CDR2 SQIVND (reference sequence). CDR3 region: CASSIRNYGYTF. Here the CDR3 DNA reads TGTGCCAGTAGCATACGGAACTATGGCTACACCTTC.

The rearrangement links TRBV14 to TRBJ2-1; D is unclear. The germline V gene has CDR1 SGHDN and CDR2 FVKESK. This CDR3 is 11 amino acids long. The V end lost 5 bases, the J end lost 4 bases, and 3 bases lay between the germline ends. Here the CDR3 reads CASSSYNEQFF. CDR3 DNA sequence: TGTGCCAGCAGCTCGTACAATGAGCAGTTCTTC. The full variable domain, its missing parts supplied by reference TRBV14 and TRBJ2-1, is EAGVTQFPSHSVIEKGQTVTLRCDPISGHDNLYWYRRVMGKEIKFLLHFVKESKQDESGMPNNRFLAERTGGTYSTLKVQPAELEDSGVYFCASSSYNEQFFGPGTRLTVL.

This clone was seen only a few times. This chain links TRBV27 with TRBJ2-5; a possible D gene is TRBD2 (6 bases). Germline loops: CDR1 MNHEY, CDR2 SMNVEV (reference sequence). The CDR3 totals 15 residues. V was clipped by 4 bases and J by 2 bases, with 14 bases between them. The CDR3 reads CASSSPISGQETQYF. DNA of the CDR3: TGTGCCAGCAGTTCCCCGATTAGCGGACAAGAGACCCAGTACTTC.

The chain links TRBV27 to TRBJ2-7; D is unclear. Between the trimmed V and J ends, which lost 5 bases and 3 bases, there was a span of 11 bases. Germline CDR1 is MNHEY and CDR2 is SMNVEV (reference sequence). This CDR3 region has 13 residues. This chain's CDR3 is CASSRSSDYEQYF. The DNA for the CDR3 is TGTGCCAGCAGTCGTAGCTCTGACTACGAGCAGTACTTC.

As for this clone: A junction end diverges from the germline sequence, so it may reflect a read error. The J gene is TRBJ2-5, the V gene TRBV7-7; D gene uncertain. The length of the CDR3 is 13 residues. CDR1 SSHAT and CDR2 FNYEAQ come from the germline V gene (reference sequence). CDR3 bases: TGTGCTAGCAGCCGACGGACCCAAGAGACCCAGTACTTC. Its protein product is CASSRRTQETQYF.

This chain uses TRBV28 with TRBJ2-7; 7 bases agree with TRBD2. There are 12 residues in the CDR3. CDR1 and CDR2 (germline): MDHEN, SYDVKM. V trimming: 3 bases; J trimming: 6 bases; junction bases outside the gene matches: 2. The CDR3 region has the DNA TGTGCCAGCAGTTTGTCGGGGGGCGAGCAGTACTTC. Protein product: CASSLSGGEQYF.

This clone was seen a single time. J is TRBJ2-1 and V is TRBV14; tentatively, D is TRBD2 (6 bases). Germline V CDR1 and CDR2: SGHDN, FVKESK. V was shortened by 4 bases and J by 3 bases, with 16 bases between the two germline ends. The CDR3 sequence is 16 residues long. CDR3 loop: CASSPDTGVNYNEQFF. The CDR3 nucleotides are TGTGCCAGCAGCCCCGATACGGGAGTTAACTACAATGAGCAGTTCTTC.

The chain combines TRBV28 with TRBJ2-5, with D tentatively TRBD2 (6 bases). CDR1 and CDR2 (germline): MDHEN, SYDVKM. The CDR3 extends over 14 amino acids. The V end was cut by 6 bases, the J end by 5 bases, with 16 bases between. DNA of the CDR3: TGTGCCAGCAGGGAACCACTTGGAGGGGAGACCCAGTACTTC. Protein product: CASREPLGGETQYF.

V and J are TRBV7-2 and TRBJ2-2; TRBD2 is a possible D gene (5 bases). V was pared by 5 bases and J by 8 bases, with 18 bases between. The CDR3 consists of 15 residues. Germline lookup yields CDR1 SGHTA and CDR2 FQGNSA. Here the CDR3 DNA reads TGTGCCAGCAGCCTAACGGCCGCCCGGGGTGGGGAGCTGTTTTTT. As protein: CASSLTAARGGELFF.

This clone was counted a few times. V is TRBV19 and J is TRBJ1-5; D might be TRBD1 (6 bases). The germline CDR1 and CDR2 sequences are LNHDA and SQIVND (reference sequence). This CDR3 has 14 residues. V lost 3 bases to trimming and J lost 10 bases, with 16 bases between them. The CDR3 DNA reads TGTGCCAGTAGTATTCTGGGGGACAAAGGTCCCCAGCATTTT. It encodes CASSILGDKGPQHF. Together with reference TRBV19 and TRBJ1-5, the CDR3 gives the full variable domain: DGGITQSPKYLFRKEGQNVTLSCEQNLNHDAMYWYRQDPGQGLRLIYYSQIVNDFQKGDIAEGYSVSREKKESFPLTVTSAQKNPTAFYLCASSILGDKGPQHFGDGTRLSIL.

This clone has more than one count but fewer than ten. The chain uses TRBV7-2 and TRBJ1-3, with D maybe TRBD1 (5 bases). Trimming shortened V by 5 bases and J by 0 bases, and 11 bases separated the two germline ends. The CDR3 has 15 residues. CDR1 is SGHTA and CDR2 is FQGNSA in the germline V gene. The CDR3 sequence is CASSPDSISGNTIYF. The CDR3 DNA reads as TGTGCCAGCAGCCCAGACAGCATCTCTGGAAACACCATATATTTT.

The V gene is TRBV5-1, the J gene TRBJ2-1, with 11 nucleotides matching TRBD2. V shed 2 bases and J 12 bases; nucleotides not matched to a gene: 10. The CDR3 loop spans 15 amino acids. Germline-derived CDR1 and CDR2 are SGHRS and YFSETQ. CDR3 nucleotides: TGCGCCAGCAGCTTCTCCTTCACTAGCGGGAGTGGGCAGTTCTTC. Translated, it gives CASSFSFTSGSGQFF.

The rearrangement joins TRBV19 to TRBJ2-5; maybe TRBD1 (5 bases). CDR1 and CDR2 from the germline V gene are LNHDA and SQIVND (reference sequence). The CDR3 covers 12 residues. CDR3 protein: CAVGRVEETQYF. CDR3 bases: TGTGCGGTGGGCAGGGTTGAGGAGACCCAGTACTTC.